This T cell receptor beta chain was obtained from a study of blood T cell repertoires in COVID-19. Study information: Samples taken during acute and convalescent COVID-19 were collected in the United States, Italy and Spain. T cells, B-cell-depleted T cells, or PBMCs provided the cDNA or gDNA that served as material.

The V gene lost 9 bases and the J gene lost 1 base, with 12 bases spanning the gap. This CDR3 region has 13 residues. Original processing notes: Amplification from reference gene primers served as the basis for estimated nucleated cell counts. Some clones are missing from TCRdb's copy, which holds only in-frame ones; the method was immunoSEQ multiplex PCR. That table supplies the V and J calls and clone size; D and trimming were determined from the DNA. The sample shows approximately 200,000 clones, approximately 86% of them seen only once. This receptor was obtained from a woman aged 25 to 39 with active or convalescent COVID-19. The sample comprised peripheral blood. The V and J genes are TRBV12-3 or TRBV12-4 and TRBJ1-2; D is ambiguous. This CDR3 reads CASRGVVNYGYTF. Here the CDR3 DNA reads TGTGCCAGTCGGGGAGTTGTTAACTATGGCTACACCTTC.